This T cell receptor (beta chain) was identified in a study of cytomegalovirus exposure and HLA in healthy donors. Assay used: immunoSEQ multiplex PCR; TCRdb lists only in-frame clones, some missing. The repertoire includes under 200,000 clones, 89% of them detected once, and around 10% sits in the top ten. Study-wide points: Within the approximately 110 validation repertoires, first-cohort TCR clusters tended to co-occur, according to a later analysis.

This clone was seen more than once but under ten times. What it recognizes is unknown. This CDR3 spans 14 amino acids. The V gene's germline CDR1 is ENHRY and CDR2 SYGVKD. Trimming removed 10 bases from V and 4 bases from J, with 17 bases in between. The donors were members of the validation cohort, which comprised 90 to 150 subjects and was separate from the first cohort of 666 subjects. The TCR comes from a woman aged 18-29 years in good health and CMV-seropositive. V is TRBV10-3 and J is TRBJ1-5; D is possibly TRBD1 (5 bases). Sequenced material: PBMCs. The CDR3 reads CATKSQGENQPQHF. The DNA for the CDR3 is TGTGCCACCAAGTCGCAGGGTGAAAATCAGCCCCAGCATTTT.